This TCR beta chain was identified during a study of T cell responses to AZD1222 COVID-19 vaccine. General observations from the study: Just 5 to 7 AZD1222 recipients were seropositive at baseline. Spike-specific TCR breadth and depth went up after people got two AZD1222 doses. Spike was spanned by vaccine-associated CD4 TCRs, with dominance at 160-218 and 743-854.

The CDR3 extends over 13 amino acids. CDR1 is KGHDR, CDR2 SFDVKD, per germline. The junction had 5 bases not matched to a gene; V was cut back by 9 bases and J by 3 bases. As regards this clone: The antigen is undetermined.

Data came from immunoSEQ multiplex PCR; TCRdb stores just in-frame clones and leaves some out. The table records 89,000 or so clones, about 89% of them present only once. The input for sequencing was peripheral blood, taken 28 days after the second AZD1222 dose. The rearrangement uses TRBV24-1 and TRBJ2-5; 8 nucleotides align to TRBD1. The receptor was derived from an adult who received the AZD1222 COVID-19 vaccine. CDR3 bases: TGTGCCACCGGGACAGGTACCAAAGAGACCCAGTACTTC. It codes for CATGTGTKETQYF.